This TCR beta chain was recorded in a study of T-cell reconstitution after alpha-beta-depleted transplantation in children. Between the trimmed V and J ends, which lost 0 bases and 2 bases, there was a span of 13 bases. Germline-derived CDR1 and CDR2 are DFQATT and SNEGSKA (reference sequence). CDR3 length: 15 amino acids. This clonotype was picked up many times. TCRbeta library construction was performed incorporating unique molecular identifiers. One entry per CDR3 protein results from TCRdb running MiXCR on the PCR reads. Of about 600,000 distinct CDR3 sequences listed, under 30% are singletons. This clonotype originated in a boy in the first two years of life who had a stem cell transplant for acute myeloid leukemia, so the T cells may come from the graft donor. The V and J genes are TRBV20-1 and TRBJ1-1, with D unresolved. The sequencing here drew on PBMCs, mostly from graft donor cells, taken 360 days after TCRalphabeta/CD19-depleted stem cell transplant. The CDR3 DNA reads TGCAGTGCTAGAGAGGGCGGGCAGTTCAACACTGAAGCTTTCTTT. It codes for CSAREGGQFNTEAFF.